These T cell receptor beta chains were read from a single sample in a study of T cells in Graves' hyperthyroidism and ophthalmopathy. TCRdb independently ran MiXCR on the multiplex PCR reads; one entry per CDR3 protein. The sample contains around 600,000 distinct CDR3 sequences, around 13% of which appear only once. The sample was blood. Receptors were obtained from a woman aged 45-65 years with Graves' ophthalmopathy. Both conserved end residues are part of each CDR3. The D gene is left open where the match is weak. The listing skips clone size in some rows; elsewhere it reads once, few, many or a size class.

clone_size: many
v_call: TRBV6-5
d_call: .
j_call: TRBJ1-2
cdr3_length: 14
cdr3_aa: CASRLQSHSYGYTF
cdr3_nt: TGTGCCAGCAGGCTTCAGAGCCACAGCTATGGCTACACCTTC

clone_size: .
v_call: TRBV10-3
d_call: TRBD2
j_call: TRBJ2-1
cdr3_length: 14
cdr3_aa: CALRSSGGYNEQFF
cdr3_nt: TGTGCCCTCAGGTCTAGCGGGGGCTACAATGAGCAGTTCTTC

clone_size: many
v_call: TRBV18
d_call: TRBD1
j_call: TRBJ1-5
cdr3_length: 15
cdr3_aa: CASSARDSFNQPQHF
cdr3_nt: TGTGCCAGCTCAGCAAGGGACAGCTTCAATCAGCCCCAGCATTTT

clone_size: many
v_call: TRBV30
d_call: .
j_call: TRBJ1-3
cdr3_length: 14
cdr3_aa: CAWSKTVSGNTIYF
cdr3_nt: TGTGCCTGGAGTAAGACAGTCTCTGGAAACACCATATATTTT

clone_size: few
v_call: TRBV28
d_call: TRBD2
j_call: TRBJ2-3
cdr3_length: 13
cdr3_aa: CASRIAGEGPQYF
cdr3_nt: TGTGCCAGCAGGATAGCGGGAGAAGGTCCTCAGTATTTT

clone_size: many
v_call: TRBV29-1
d_call: .
j_call: TRBJ2-7
cdr3_length: 12
cdr3_aa: CSVEADSYEQYF
cdr3_nt: TGCAGCGTCGAAGCAGATTCCTACGAGCAGTACTTC

clone_size: few
v_call: TRBV2
d_call: TRBD1
j_call: TRBJ1-1
cdr3_length: 16
cdr3_aa: CASSSDRRAGNTEAFF
cdr3_nt: TGTGCCAGCAGTTCGGACAGGCGGGCCGGGAACACTGAAGCTTTCTTT

clone_size: many
v_call: TRBV7-2
d_call: TRBD1
j_call: TRBJ1-1
cdr3_length: 16
cdr3_aa: CASSLVGTGTNTEAFF
cdr3_nt: TGTGCCAGCAGCTTAGTTGGGACAGGGACGAACACTGAAGCTTTCTTT

clone_size: few
v_call: TRBV10-3
d_call: .
j_call: TRBJ2-3
cdr3_length: 18
cdr3_aa: CAISTTVGVVSYTDTQYF
cdr3_nt: TGTGCCATCAGTACGACTGTGGGAGTAGTATCCTATACAGATACGCAGTATTTT

clone_size: few
v_call: TRBV6-1
d_call: TRBD2
j_call: TRBJ2-1
cdr3_length: 15
cdr3_aa: CASTTEPGGWNEQFF
cdr3_nt: TGTGCCAGCACTACGGAGCCGGGAGGGTGGAATGAGCAGTTCTTC

clone_size: many
v_call: TRBV3-1
d_call: .
j_call: TRBJ2-7
cdr3_length: 14
cdr3_aa: CASSQEPLTYEQYF
cdr3_nt: TGTGCCAGCAGCCAAGAGCCTCTTACCTACGAGCAGTACTTC

clone_size: many
v_call: TRBV30
d_call: .
j_call: TRBJ1-4
cdr3_length: 15
cdr3_aa: CAWSDRRNTNEKLFF
cdr3_nt: TGTGCCTGGAGTGATCGAAGGAATACTAATGAAAAACTGTTTTTT

clone_size: .
v_call: TRBV19
d_call: .
j_call: TRBJ1-2
cdr3_length: 15
cdr3_aa: CASSLLGASNYGYTF
cdr3_nt: TGTGCCAGTAGTCTCCTGGGGGCATCGAACTATGGCTACACCTTC

clone_size: many
v_call: TRBV6-2/TRBV6-3
d_call: TRBD2
j_call: TRBJ2-7
cdr3_length: 14
cdr3_aa: CASGLAGVPYEQYF
cdr3_nt: TGTGCCAGCGGGCTAGCGGGAGTTCCCTACGAGCAGTACTTC

clone_size: few
v_call: TRBV29-1
d_call: .
j_call: TRBJ1-5
cdr3_length: 14
cdr3_aa: CSVSLGAGNQPQHF
cdr3_nt: TGCAGCGTATCCCTCGGGGCAGGCAATCAGCCCCAGCATTTT

clone_size: many
v_call: TRBV7-9
d_call: .
j_call: TRBJ1-5
cdr3_length: 15
cdr3_aa: CASSKQGPMNQPQHF
cdr3_nt: TGTGCCAGCAGCAAACAGGGTCCAATGAATCAGCCCCAGCATTTT

clone_size: .
v_call: TRBV28
d_call: .
j_call: TRBJ1-2
cdr3_length: 16
cdr3_aa: CASTPNPGGRVYGYTF
cdr3_nt: TGTGCCAGCACTCCCAACCCTGGGGGGCGCGTCTATGGCTACACCTTC

clone_size: few
v_call: TRBV3-2
d_call: .
j_call: TRBJ1-3
cdr3_length: 16
cdr3_aa: CASSQDLAGTGNTIYF
cdr3_nt: TGTGCCAGCAGCCAAGATTTAGCAGGGACTGGAAACACCATATATTTT

clone_size: .
v_call: TRBV6-1
d_call: TRBD2
j_call: TRBJ2-1
cdr3_length: 15
cdr3_aa: CASSENAGGRNEQFF
cdr3_nt: TGTGCCAGCAGTGAAAACGCGGGAGGGCGGAATGAGCAGTTCTTC

clone_size: many
v_call: TRBV28
d_call: .
j_call: TRBJ2-1
cdr3_length: 15
cdr3_aa: CASSGDQSSYNEQFF
cdr3_nt: TGTGCCAGCAGTGGCGACCAGAGCTCCTACAATGAGCAGTTCTTC

clone_size: .
v_call: TRBV28
d_call: .
j_call: TRBJ2-5
cdr3_length: 14
cdr3_aa: CASTLGSAQETQYF
cdr3_nt: TGTGCCAGCACCCTCGGTAGCGCCCAAGAGACCCAGTACTTC

clone_size: .
v_call: TRBV20-1
d_call: .
j_call: TRBJ2-3
cdr3_length: 14
cdr3_aa: CSARDQRMGDTQYF
cdr3_nt: TGCAGTGCTAGAGATCAACGAATGGGAGATACGCAGTATTTT

clone_size: many
v_call: TRBV5-1
d_call: .
j_call: TRBJ2-1
cdr3_length: 15
cdr3_aa: CASSVVSSSYNEQFF
cdr3_nt: TGCGCCAGCAGCGTTGTTAGCAGCTCCTACAATGAGCAGTTCTTC

clone_size: many
v_call: TRBV5-1
d_call: TRBD1
j_call: TRBJ2-7
cdr3_length: 15
cdr3_aa: CASSAQGSEDYEQYF
cdr3_nt: TGCGCCAGCAGCGCACAGGGGTCAGAAGACTACGAGCAGTACTTC

clone_size: .
v_call: TRBV5-6
d_call: TRBD2
j_call: TRBJ2-5
cdr3_length: 17
cdr3_aa: CASSSLTSGRPQETQYF
cdr3_nt: TGTGCCAGCAGCTCCCTGACTAGCGGGAGGCCCCAAGAGACCCAGTACTTC

clone_size: .
v_call: TRBV6-2/TRBV6-3
d_call: .
j_call: TRBJ2-2
cdr3_length: 15
cdr3_aa: CASSPPGLVTGELFF
cdr3_nt: TGTGCCAGCAGTCCGCCGGGACTTGTCACCGGGGAGCTGTTTTTT

clone_size: many
v_call: TRBV14
d_call: .
j_call: TRBJ1-1
cdr3_length: 16
cdr3_aa: CASSPKPGSEVSEAFF
cdr3_nt: TGTGCCAGCAGCCCCAAACCGGGCTCTGAGGTTTCCGAAGCTTTCTTT

clone_size: many
v_call: TRBV18
d_call: .
j_call: TRBJ2-7
cdr3_length: 13
cdr3_aa: CASSQGVGYEQYF
cdr3_nt: TGTGCCAGCTCACAGGGAGTGGGCTACGAGCAGTACTTC

clone_size: many
v_call: TRBV28
d_call: .
j_call: TRBJ1-1
cdr3_length: 15
cdr3_aa: CASSLAGDLNTEAFF
cdr3_nt: TGTGCCAGCAGTTTAGCCGGGGACCTGAACACTGAAGCTTTCTTT

clone_size: few
v_call: TRBV29-1
d_call: .
j_call: TRBJ2-1
cdr3_length: 12
cdr3_aa: CSVEWGADEQFF
cdr3_nt: TGCAGCGTTGAATGGGGGGCGGATGAGCAGTTCTTC

clone_size: few
v_call: TRBV29-1
d_call: .
j_call: TRBJ2-2
cdr3_length: 16
cdr3_aa: CSGLLRGRANTGELFF
cdr3_nt: TGCAGCGGTCTTCTGCGGGGAAGAGCGAACACCGGGGAGCTGTTTTTT

clone_size: many
v_call: TRBV27
d_call: .
j_call: TRBJ2-1
cdr3_length: 14
cdr3_aa: CASSSRQAHNEQFF
cdr3_nt: TGTGCCAGCAGTTCGAGACAGGCCCACAATGAGCAGTTCTTC

clone_size: .
v_call: TRBV7-6
d_call: TRBD1
j_call: TRBJ1-3
cdr3_length: 13
cdr3_aa: CASMPGGENTTYF
cdr3_nt: TGTGCCAGCATGCCAGGGGGCGAGAACACCACATATTTT

clone_size: .
v_call: TRBV14
d_call: .
j_call: TRBJ1-2
cdr3_length: 14
cdr3_aa: CASSQTWSGGGYTF
cdr3_nt: TGTGCCAGCAGCCAAACTTGGTCCGGGGGTGGCTACACCTTC

clone_size: .
v_call: TRBV6-5
d_call: TRBD1
j_call: TRBJ1-1
cdr3_length: 15
cdr3_aa: CASSYQGVVDTEAFF
cdr3_nt: TGTGCCAGCAGTTACCAGGGGGTGGTGGACACTGAAGCTTTCTTT

clone_size: few
v_call: TRBV27
d_call: .
j_call: TRBJ2-1
cdr3_length: 16
cdr3_aa: CASTKFGQRRGNEQFF
cdr3_nt: TGTGCCAGCACCAAATTCGGGCAGCGGAGGGGCAATGAGCAGTTCTTC

clone_size: few
v_call: TRBV7-2
d_call: .
j_call: TRBJ2-7
cdr3_length: 14
cdr3_aa: CASSLSLVSYEQYF
cdr3_nt: TGTGCCAGCAGCTTAAGCTTAGTCTCCTACGAGCAGTACTTC